Shown below are 22 T cell receptor beta chains from a single sample sequenced in a study of vaccination effects on CD4 cells after COVID-19. These TCRs' antigens remain unknown. Repertoires were generated with immunoSEQ multiplex PCR, while TCRdb's copy carries only in-frame clones and drops some. The repertoire holds 65,000 or so clones, with approximately 76% as singletons. Pools of viral peptides were used by the ViraFEST assay to expand antigen-specific CD4+ T cells ahead of sequencing. Culture proceeded for about ten days, and CD4+ T cells were then isolated. All vaccine recipients tested negative for nucleocapsid antibodies and had never contracted SARS-CoV-2 infection. The sequencing used CD4+ T cells from PBMCs cultured with HCoV-NL63 spike peptides, collected before COVID-19 vaccination. The receptors were gathered from a human donor who received a COVID-19 vaccine.

V gene TRBV4-1 combines with J gene TRBJ2-5, with 7 bases fitting TRBD2. This CDR3 spans 15 amino acids. Losses at the gene ends were 2 bases for V and 5 bases for J; bases not matched to a gene: 8. Germline CDR1 MGHRA, CDR2 YSYEKL. CDR3 DNA: TGCGCCAGCAGCCAAAGCGGGACTAAGGTGGAGACCCAGTACTTC. This sequence encodes CASSQSGTKVETQYF.

The chain combines TRBV6-1 with TRBJ2-3; maybe TRBD2 (5 bases). V was trimmed by 2 bases and J by 6 bases, leaving 18 bases between them. Germline assignment: CDR1 MNHNS and CDR2 SASEGT. This CDR3 comprises 16 residues. CDR3 loop: CASSESGAARGDTQYF. The CDR3 coding sequence is TGTGCCAGCAGTGAAAGTGGAGCGGCCCGAGGGGATACGCAGTATTTT.

This chain connects TRBV18 to TRBJ1-2; D unresolved. V gave up 2 bases and J gave up 1 base, with 5 bases separating them. CDR3 length: 13 amino acids. CDR1 KGHSH and CDR2 LQKENI come from the germline V gene. CDR3 nucleotide sequence: TGTGCCAGCTCACCAGCAGATAACTATGGCTACACCTTC. Protein product: CASSPADNYGYTF. The full variable domain, rest sourced from reference TRBV18 and TRBJ1-2, is NAGVMQNPRHLVRRRGQEARLRCSPMKGHSHVYWYRQLPEEGLKFMVYLQKENIIDESGMPKERFSAEFPKEGPSILRIQQVVRGDSAAYFCASSPADNYGYTFGSGTRLTVV.

The chain recombines TRBV10-3 with TRBJ1-1; D is ambiguous. The germline V gene encodes CDR1 ENHRY and CDR2 SYGVKD. Trimming removed 4 bases from V and 2 bases from J, with 8 bases in between. This CDR3 region has 13 residues. The CDR3 DNA reads as TGTGCCATCAGTGGCAGTCTTAACACTGAAGCTTTCTTT. This encodes CAISGSLNTEAFF.

The chain is built from TRBV7-7 and TRBJ2-7; tentatively, D is TRBD2 (6 bases). The germline gives CDR1 SSHAT, CDR2 FNYEAQ (reference sequence). The length of the CDR3 is 14 residues. The ends were cut back, 3 bases at V and 3 bases at J, with 12 bases in the middle. The CDR3 protein is CASSFLGGSYEQYV. The CDR3 coding sequence is TGTGCCAGCAGCTTTTTAGGAGGGAGCTACGAGCAGTACGTC.

CDR3 sequence reads: CASSLVRTASGANVLTF. The CDR3 coding sequence is TGCGCCAGCAGCTTGGTAAGGACAGCTTCTGGGGCCAACGTCCTGACTTTC. The genes are TRBV5-1 and TRBJ2-6; D perhaps matches TRBD1 (6 bases). Deletions cut 0 bases from V and 1 base from J, with 11 bases between. Looked up from germline, CDR1 is SGHRS and CDR2 is YFSETQ. The CDR3 runs 17 residues. Full variable domain (outside the CDR3, taken from reference TRBV5-1 and TRBJ2-6): KAGVTQTPRYLIKTRGQQVTLSCSPISGHRSVSWYQQTPGQGLQFLFEYFSETQRNKGNFPGRFSGRQFSNSRSEMNVSTLELGDSALYLCASSLVRTASGANVLTFGAGSRLTVL.

The chain joins TRBV30 to TRBJ1-3; possibly TRBD1 for D (5 bases). Trimming took 0 bases from V and 2 from J, leaving 8 bases between them. The germline CDR1 and CDR2 sequences are GTSNPN and SVGIG (reference sequence). The CDR3 has 14 residues. CDR3 region: CAWSVQGAGNTIYF. For the CDR3, the DNA is TGTGCCTGGAGTGTACAAGGGGCTGGAAACACCATATATTTT.

The CDR3 loop is CASSRKRGGYNEQFF. CDR3 DNA sequence: TGTGCCAGCAGTAGGAAGCGGGGCGGTTACAATGAGCAGTTCTTC. This rearrangement joins TRBV27 to TRBJ2-1, with TRBD2 identical over 7 bases. Germline CDR1 is MNHEY and CDR2 is SMNVEV (reference sequence). The CDR3 has 15 residues. Trimming took 5 bases from V and 4 from J; bases not matched to a gene: 8.

The rearrangement joins TRBV2 to TRBJ2-5; 8 positions match TRBD1. Losses at the gene ends were 6 bases for V and 2 bases for J; bases not matched to a gene: 8. Germline V gene lookup returns CDR1 SNHLY and CDR2 FYNNEI. This CDR3 has 15 amino acids. This CDR3 reads CASRQTGVEQETQYF. The DNA for the CDR3 is TGTGCCAGCAGGCAGACAGGGGTGGAACAAGAGACCCAGTACTTC.

Here the CDR3 DNA reads TGCGCCAGCAGCTTGGAGGTGCAGGGGGCCGGAAACACCATATATTTT. As protein: CASSLEVQGAGNTIYF. The chain employs TRBV5-1 and TRBJ1-3, with 8 bases fitting TRBD1. Germline loops: CDR1 SGHRS, CDR2 YFSETQ. The CDR3 has 16 residues. The V and J ends lost 0 bases and 4 bases, in that order; junction bases with no gene match: 6. Based on the CDR3 plus reference TRBV5-1 and TRBJ1-3, the full variable domain is KAGVTQTPRYLIKTRGQQVTLSCSPISGHRSVSWYQQTPGQGLQFLFEYFSETQRNKGNFPGRFSGRQFSNSRSEMNVSTLELGDSALYLCASSLEVQGAGNTIYFGEGSWLTVV.

This chain uses TRBV27 with TRBJ2-2; D perhaps matches TRBD2 (5 bases). Trimming took 5 bases from V and 0 from J, leaving 13 bases between them. CDR1 is MNHEY and CDR2 is SMNVEV in the germline V gene (reference sequence). This CDR3 is 16 amino acids long. CDR3: CASSRYGGPNTGELFF. DNA of the CDR3: TGTGCCAGCAGTCGGTACGGAGGTCCGAACACCGGGGAGCTGTTTTTT.

V usage is TRBV29-1 and J usage is TRBJ2-3, with TRBD2 matching 12 bases. The CDR3 totals 13 residues. V lost 4 bases, J lost 4 bases, and 0 bases stayed unmatched. Germline V CDR1 and CDR2: SQVTM, ANQGSEA. The CDR3: CSVGTSGADTQYF. The CDR3 region has the DNA TGCAGCGTTGGGACTAGCGGGGCAGATACGCAGTATTTT.

The CDR3 DNA reads TGTGCCAGCAGCTTGACAGGGGTTGAAGATACGCAGTATTTT. This gives the protein CASSLTGVEDTQYF. The chain recombines TRBV7-7 with TRBJ2-3, with TRBD1 matching over 8 bases. The V segment lost 3 bases and the J segment 5 bases; nucleotides outside the gene matches: 4. The germline gives CDR1 SSHAT, CDR2 FNYEAQ (reference sequence). The CDR3 is 14 amino acids.

This clone was detected only a few times. The chain uses TRBV30 and TRBJ2-2; 9 nucleotides line up with TRBD1. Trimming at V came to 4 bases and at J to 4 bases, leaving 7 bases not matched to a gene. Germline loops: CDR1 GTSNPN, CDR2 SVGIG (reference sequence). CDR3 length: 15 residues. The CDR3: CAWKFPDRGTGELFF. Written as DNA, the CDR3 is TGTGCCTGGAAGTTCCCGGACAGGGGCACCGGGGAGCTGTTTTTT.

This sequence joins TRBV29-1 and TRBJ2-1; possibly TRBD1 for D (6 bases). The CDR3 runs 12 residues. Germline lookup yields CDR1 SQVTM and CDR2 ANQGSEA. Trimming shortened V by 7 bases and J by 6 bases, and 13 bases separated the two germline ends. The CDR3: CSARGSVNEQFF. The CDR3 bases are TGCAGCGCCAGGGGCTCCGTCAATGAGCAGTTCTTC.

The chain combines TRBV24-1 with TRBJ2-3; 14 nucleotides line up with TRBD2. Trimming took 5 bases from V and 0 from J; bases not matched to a gene: 18. CDR1 KGHDR and CDR2 SFDVKD come from the germline V gene. The CDR3 has 22 residues. CDR3 in amino acids: CATSGTSGGSPASKTSTDTQYF. CDR3 DNA sequence: TGTGCCACCAGTGGGACTAGCGGGGGGTCTCCAGCATCGAAAACTAGCACAGATACGCAGTATTTT.

V gene TRBV9 combines with J gene TRBJ1-6, with D tentatively TRBD1 (6 bases). Germline values: CDR1 SGDLS, CDR2 YYNGEE. V lost 4 bases, J lost 7 bases, and 12 bases lay in between. This CDR3 has 14 residues. DNA for the CDR3: TGTGCCAGCAGCTCGTATACAGGGAATTCACCCCTCCACTTT. It codes for CASSSYTGNSPLHF. The full variable domain, in which reference TRBV9 and TRBJ1-6 provide the parts outside the CDR3, is DSGVTQTPKHLITATGQRVTLRCSPRSGDLSVYWYQQSLDQGLQFLIQYYNGEERAKGNILERFSAQQFPDLHSELNLSSLELGDSALYFCASSSYTGNSPLHFGNGTRLTVT.

The CDR3 bases are TGTGCCAGCAGCGTACAGGGGGCGATCGGAAACACCATATATTTT. This sequence encodes CASSVQGAIGNTIYF. The genes are TRBV7-9 and TRBJ1-3, with 9 bases matching TRBD1. Germline V gene sequence: CDR1 SEHNR, CDR2 FQNEAQ (reference sequence). This CDR3 region has 15 residues. Trimming at V came to 5 bases and at J to 4 bases, leaving 6 bases not matched to a gene.

The genes are TRBV3-1 (or the pseudogene TRBV3-2) and TRBJ2-5; D tentatively reads TRBD1 or TRBD2 (5 bases each). Trimming removed 4 bases at V and 1 base at J, with 7 bases between. The V gene's germline CDR1 is LGHDT and CDR2 YNNKEL (reference sequence). The CDR3 is 13 residues long. The CDR3 bases are TGTGCCAGCAGCCGGGGGATCCAAGAGACCCAGTACTTC. It yields the protein CASSRGIQETQYF.

This clone showed up just a few times. The CDR3 loop reads CATSDRSYGYTF. The CDR3 bases are TGTGCCACCAGTGACAGAAGCTATGGCTACACCTTC. This chain joins TRBV24-1 and TRBJ1-2; D ambiguous. The length of the CDR3 is 12 residues. Per germline, CDR1 KGHDR and CDR2 SFDVKD. Trimming left V 4 bases short and J 4 bases short, with 6 bases between.

The rearrangement uses TRBV10-2 and TRBJ2-1; 8 bases fit TRBD1. The germline V gene has CDR1 WSHSY and CDR2 SAAADI. Unmatched junction bases numbered 10, after V lost 7 bases and J lost 2 bases. This CDR3 is 16 amino acids long. The CDR3 region has the DNA TGCGCCAGCACCGAACACCAGGGGGCGACCTACAATGAGCAGTTCTTC. This encodes CASTEHQGATYNEQFF.

V usage is TRBV6-2 or TRBV6-3 and J usage is TRBJ2-7; D is uncertain. Germline loops: CDR1 MNHEY, CDR2 SVGEGT. There are 16 residues in the CDR3. V was cut by 2 bases and J by 0 bases, with 14 bases left in between. The CDR3 DNA is TGTGCCAGCAGTTACACCACCCAAGCAGTCTCCTACGAGCAGTACGTC. Its protein is CASSYTTQAVSYEQYV.